This T cell receptor (beta chain) derives from a study of beta chain features in type 1 diabetes. The study reverse transcribed the entire isolated RNA, so it sequenced expressed TCRB transcripts. TCRdb's copy holds only in-frame clones and misses some; the assay was immunoSEQ multiplex PCR. This repertoire shows under 800,000 clones, 15% to 18% found once; its top ten account for about 0.097%. This CDR3 region has 15 residues. In germline, CDR1 is SGHRS, CDR2 YFSETQ. The V gene end was trimmed by 4 bases and the J gene end by 1 base; junction bases not matched to a gene: 5. Notes on the study in general: The question left open here concerned HLA type influencing TCRB rearrangement. Comparison showed that naive, central memory and Treg TCRB repertoires appeared more similar among patients than among healthy donors. Shorter TCRB CDR3s, moderately but significantly so, marked every one of the four CD4+ subsets in Type 1 diabetes patients.

As regards this clone: Its antigen is currently unknown.

The chain links TRBV5-1 to TRBJ2-3, with 8 bases aligning to TRBD2. Sequencing was done on a sample of naive CD4+ T cells from blood. The source of this sequence is a man between 18 and 29 years old in good health. DNA for the CDR3: TGCGCCAGCAGCCCACTAGCGGTCCGCACAGATACGCAGTATTTT. It translates to CASSPLAVRTDTQYF.